The TCR beta chain under discussion was sequenced for a study of long-term antiretroviral therapy in people with HIV (dated by TCRdb to between 2021 and 2022). General notes on the study: The earliest samples were collected approximately a decade before the 2015 WHO recommendation for immediate ART, a period when ART was typically delayed until CD4 counts fell. Whether ART initiation and durable HIV suppression were associated with changes in peripheral blood TRB repertoire composition and diversity was tested in a retrospective serial study. A total of under 250 cryopreserved PBMC samples were contributed to the cohort by 30 adults with confirmed HIV infection, with samples collected serially over a mean of approximately six years (range 1-12). Among the approximately 32 participants with HIV, eleven were female. Test extractions of a monoclonal T-cell line alongside 30 to 35 polyclonal samples showed no cross-contamination during QIAcube processing. The full study reports these points: Because pre-ART samples had limited cell numbers, profiling was done on unsorted PBMC rather than on sorted CD4+ and CD8+ T cells. Starting ART was linked to a significant rise in TRB diversity, yet even after long-term ART the diversity remained significantly lower than in transplant donor controls. The samples were dated from about 2003 to 2018, and the ART regimens that were used may be less effective than current ART regimens. The repertoire was dominated across all time points by expanded TRB clones identified before ART initiation, although this dominance was seen to fluctuate and to decrease in many PLHIV after ART. Inferences about post-ART repertoire changes are limited because no data were available on ART adherence, viral resistance or therapy changes. HIV repertoires had narrower CDR3 length ranges than controls, and the network structure suggested an antigen-experienced repertoire that shifted only slightly toward naive after ART. Owing to limited PBMC availability, only the TCR beta chain was sequenced, without alpha chain pairing.

A remark on this clone: Its antigen is currently not known. No quality values exist for individual bases; no much larger clone is one base distant.

Participants were included only if at least one PBMC sample before ART initiation and at least two post-ART samples were available. All participants with HIV were treated in the United States of America. Before DNA extraction, cryopreserved samples containing about 0.95-10 million PBMC were thawed and washed. At the time of the earliest PBMC sample, participants with HIV were aged between about 23 and 55 years. Per participant, PBMC samples came from 1-4 timepoints prior to ART initiation and 2-8 timepoints following ART initiation, for a median of 7 samples. Serial HIV viral load, CD4+ T-cell count, ART history and demographic data were obtained for every participant. A Qiagen kit on a QIAcube was used to extract genomic DNA from unsorted PBMC, with samples processed in batches of 12. The CDR3 measures 15 amino acids from cysteine to phenylalanine. Here the CDR3 DNA is all that survives: 45 bases in frame from base 1. Deletion took 6 bases off V and 7 bases off J, with a span of 16 bases between the germline ends. Sequences LNHDA (CDR1) and SQIVND (CDR2) are obtained from the germline V gene (reference sequence).

The immunoSEQ hsTCRB v3.0 assay was used at survey level resolution to sequence the TRB variable region. The target sequencing depth for TRB was roughly 35,000-50,000 T-cell genomes per sample. An Illumina MiSeq with a v3 150-cycle kit was used to sequence the pooled TRB libraries. The published analysis was carried out like this. Repertoire analysis was performed in R inside a reproducible Nextflow workflow that covered QC, data transformation and analysis. LymphoSeq2, an R package for AIRR-Seq data exploration, was used to implement custom analyses. A few samples that produced fewer than 5000 total TRB sequences were removed, so some 190 HIV repertoires were analyzed. Among the 180 to 200 HIV repertoires that were kept, 59 were collected before ART initiation and about 130 were collected after ART initiation. Repertoires were downsampled to 5000 TRB nucleotide sequences, and summary statistics were averaged over 100 downsampling iterations. The analysis kept only TRB sequences whose CDR3 regions were at least seven amino acids long. Diversity was assessed using a clonality score derived from Shannon entropy and using the Gini coefficient. In the repertoire networks, any two of the top 5000 CDR3 amino acid sequences were connected whenever the two sequences differed by an edit distance of one. Antigen specificity groups and MHC restriction were predicted for TRB CDR3 amino acid sequences with GLIPH2. CDR3 amino acid sequences were matched against VDJdb and McPAS-TCR to flag known CMV, EBV, HIV or tissue antigen associations. Pre-ART, post-ART and control groups were compared with Wilcoxon signed-rank tests and Holm-Bonferroni correction. The clones in this table, taken by TCRdb from immuneACCESS, are in-frame only. Not every clone is retained; where verified, under half of the shortfall comes from an unresolved V gene, and the cause of the rest is unknown. That table gives V, J and clone size, and the DNA gave D and trimming. This sample holds approximately 18,000 clones; roughly 80% were observed only once. The ten largest clonotypes hold around 15% of the sample.

This receptor was taken from a man younger than 45 with HIV. This specimen consisted of unsorted PBMCs, obtained roughly 2.2 years before starting antiretroviral therapy. The rearranged segments are TRBV19 and TRBJ1-6, with a weak D call of TRBD1 (5 bases match). The DNA sequence follows: TGTGCCAGTAGCCGTAGGAGGGACGAGAATTCACCCCTCCACTTT. Translated, it reads CASSRRRDENSPLHF. With all but the CDR3 taken from the reference TRBV19 and TRBJ1-6 genes, the full variable domain is: DGGITQSPKYLFRKEGQNVTLSCEQNLNHDAMYWYRQDPGQGLRLIYYSQIVNDFQKGDIAEGYSVSREKKESFPLTVTSAQKNPTAFYLCASSRRRDENSPLHFGNGTRLTVT.